This is a list of T cell receptor beta chains from one sample in a study of shared clonotypes between healthy human individuals. Generated by immunoSEQ multiplex PCR, the TCRdb table keeps only in-frame clones and is missing some. The profile shows about 2.3 million clones, 80% to 95% of them singletons. The sequencing sample was made of naive CD4+ T cells from PBMCs. The receptor source for this set is a man aged 18 to 30 in good health. Some clones in this sample may be carry-over from other donors' samples. Both conserved end residues are part of each CDR3. The order of the fields is V gene, J gene, CDR3 length, D gene, clone size, CDR3 protein, CDR3 DNA. D genes are given only for firm matches. Size values are once, few and many counts, or a class for expanded clones, and some rows have none.

TRBV27	TRBJ2-1	16	TRBD2	NA	CASRSSLGGAYNEQFF	TGTGCCAGCAGATCTTCCTTGGGAGGGGCCTACAATGAGCAGTTCTTC
TRBV5-1	TRBJ2-1	15	NA	NA	CASSLTGKLGYEQFF	TGCGCCAGCAGCTTGACAGGGAAGCTTGGCTATGAGCAGTTCTTC
TRBV25-1	TRBJ2-7	14	NA	NA	CASSESRVPYEQYF	TGTGCCAGCAGTGAATCCCGAGTACCTTACGAGCAGTACTTC
TRBV19	TRBJ1-5	13	TRBD1	NA	CASRLDRAQPQHF	TGTGCCAGTAGACTGGACAGGGCTCAGCCCCAGCATTTT
TRBV11-2	TRBJ1-2	16	TRBD1	NA	CASSSLRDRELHGYTF	TGTGCCAGCAGCTCGCTCCGGGACAGGGAATTACATGGCTACACCTTC
TRBV10-1	TRBJ1-1	14	NA	NA	CASREILKNTEAFF	TGCGCCAGCAGGGAGATCCTGAAGAACACTGAAGCTTTCTTT
TRBV6-6	TRBJ1-1	11	NA	NA	CAGGRDTEAFF	TGTGCCGGCGGCAGGGACACTGAAGCTTTCTTT
TRBV13	TRBJ2-1	15	NA	NA	CASSLGRASYNEQFF	TGTGCCAGCAGCTTAGGGCGGGCCTCCTACAATGAGCAGTTCTTC
TRBV28	TRBJ1-1	14	NA	NA	CATQEPTGNTEAFF	TGTGCCACCCAAGAACCGACAGGGAACACTGAAGCTTTCTTT
TRBV2	TRBJ2-3	15	TRBD2	NA	CASSGGTRAGDTQYF	TGTGCTTCAAGCGGGGGTACACGCGCGGGAGATACGCAGTATTTT
TRBV7-2	TRBJ2-3	15	TRBD2	NA	CASSPSGLASDTQYF	TGTGCCAGCAGCCCCTCGGGACTAGCGTCAGATACGCAGTATTTT
TRBV5-8	TRBJ1-1	15	NA	once	CASSLPGAASTEAFF	TGTGCCAGCAGCTTGCCGGGGGCGGCGAGCACTGAAGCTTTCTTT
TRBV2	TRBJ1-1	13	NA	NA	CASSGAPRTEAFF	TGTGCCAGCAGTGGAGCCCCCAGGACTGAAGCTTTCTTT
TRBV9	TRBJ1-1	12	NA	NA	CASSVDRREAFF	TGTGCCAGCAGCGTAGACAGACGTGAAGCTTTCTTT
TRBV2	TRBJ1-3	13	NA	few	CATRRGQGNTIYF	TGTGCCACAAGACGTGGGCAGGGAAACACCATATATTTT